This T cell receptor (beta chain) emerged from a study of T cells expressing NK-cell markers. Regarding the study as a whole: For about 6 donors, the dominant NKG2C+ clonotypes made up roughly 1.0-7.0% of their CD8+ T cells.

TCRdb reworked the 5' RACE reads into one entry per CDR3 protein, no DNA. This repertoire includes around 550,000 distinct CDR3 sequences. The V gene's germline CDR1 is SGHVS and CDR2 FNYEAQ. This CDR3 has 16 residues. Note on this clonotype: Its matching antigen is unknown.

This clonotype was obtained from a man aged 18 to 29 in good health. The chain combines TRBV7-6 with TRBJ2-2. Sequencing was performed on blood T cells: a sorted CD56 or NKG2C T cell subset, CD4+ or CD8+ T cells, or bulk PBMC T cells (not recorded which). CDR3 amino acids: CASSLAQAENTGELFF.